A selection of T cell receptor beta chains follows, all from one sample in a study of blood T cell repertoires in COVID-19. TCRdb's table, derived via immunoSEQ multiplex PCR, lists solely in-frame clones and lacks some. The sample shows under 250,000 clones, around four fifths of them seen only once. The sequenced sample consisted of peripheral blood. All receptors come from a man aged 40-50 years with active or convalescent COVID-19. Both conserved end residues are part of each CDR3. A D gene is named only where the DNA matches it firmly. Clone size appears in some rows only: once, few, many, or a class for an expanded clone.

NA	TRBV7-3	NA	TRBJ2-1	CASSLIGGNEQFF	TGTGCCAGCAGCTTAATAGGGGGAAATGAGCAGTTCTTC
NA	TRBV11-2	TRBD2	TRBJ2-5	CASSRLAGGWQETQYF	TGTGCCAGCAGCAGGCTGGCGGGGGGGTGGCAAGAGACCCAGTACTTC
NA	TRBV7-3	TRBD1	TRBJ2-7	CASSQGQGADPHSYEQYF	TGTGCCAGCAGCCAAGGACAGGGGGCGGACCCTCATTCCTACGAGCAGTACTTC
NA	TRBV18	NA	TRBJ1-1	CASSPPAVTATEAFF	TGTGCCAGCTCACCACCGGCGGTGACGGCCACTGAAGCTTTCTTT
NA	TRBV18	TRBD2	TRBJ2-3	CASSPTGTSGGDTQYF	TGTGCCAGCTCACCGACCGGGACTAGCGGTGGAGATACGCAGTATTTT
NA	TRBV27	NA	TRBJ1-5	CASSLGWGDQPQHF	TGTGCCAGCAGTTTAGGGTGGGGCGATCAGCCCCAGCATTTT
NA	TRBV6-2/TRBV6-3	NA	TRBJ1-2	CASSYSAGSVYGYTF	TGTGCCAGCAGTTACTCGGCGGGCTCCGTCTATGGCTACACCTTC
NA	TRBV28	TRBD1	TRBJ2-7	CASSLDRGFRQDEQYF	TGTGCCAGCAGTTTGGACAGGGGGTTTCGTCAGGACGAGCAGTACTTC
NA	TRBV5-8	TRBD1	TRBJ1-5	CASSFGTGDQPQHF	TGTGCCAGCAGCTTCGGGACAGGGGATCAGCCCCAGCATTTT
NA	TRBV27	TRBD2	TRBJ2-7	CASRGLTSEYEQYF	TGTGCCAGCAGAGGGTTGACTAGCGAATACGAGCAGTACTTC
NA	TRBV7-2	NA	TRBJ1-3	CASSSLYYSGNTIYF	TGTGCCAGCAGCTCTCTCTACTACTCTGGAAACACCATATATTTT
few	TRBV7-9	TRBD1	TRBJ1-4	CASSFGQGLNEKLFF	TGTGCCAGCAGCTTCGGACAGGGCTTGAATGAAAAACTGTTTTTT
NA	TRBV19	NA	TRBJ1-3	CASSTGGSPRLSGNTIYF	TGTGCCAGTAGTACCGGCGGGTCCCCACGGCTCTCTGGAAACACCATATATTTT
NA	TRBV2	TRBD2	TRBJ2-1	CASNMRGGPNNEQFF	TGTGCCAGCAATATGCGGGGGGGGCCCAACAATGAGCAGTTCTTC
NA	TRBV7-9	TRBD1	TRBJ1-5	CASSLGPLGTGGDQPQHF	TGTGCCAGCAGCTTGGGACCACTCGGGACAGGGGGGGATCAGCCCCAGCATTTT
NA	TRBV7-8	TRBD1	TRBJ1-4	CASSSDGQGNNEKLFF	TGTGCCAGCAGCTCCGATGGACAGGGAAATAATGAAAAACTGTTTTTT
NA	TRBV5-5	NA	TRBJ2-5	CASSPLGAQETQYF	TGTGCCAGCAGCCCCCTGGGAGCCCAAGAGACCCAGTACTTC
NA	TRBV7-2	NA	TRBJ2-2	CASTTSPWGFQGTGELFF	TGTGCCAGCACCACTTCGCCATGGGGCTTTCAAGGGACCGGGGAGCTGTTTTTT
NA	TRBV24-1	NA	TRBJ1-2	CATSDLNRSYGYTF	TGTGCCACCAGTGATTTGAACAGGAGCTATGGCTACACCTTC
few	TRBV18	TRBD1	TRBJ1-1	CASSLTGLPGTGGFSTEAFF	TGTGCCAGCTCACTCACCGGGCTTCCCGGGACAGGGGGCTTTAGCACTGAAGCTTTCTTT
NA	TRBV11-3	NA	TRBJ2-1	CASSSLVAGLSKEQFF	TGTGCCAGCAGCTCCCTTGTGGCGGGCCTGTCAAAGGAGCAGTTCTTC
NA	TRBV3-1/TRBV3-2	NA	TRBJ2-7	CASSPDLGPEQYF	TGTGCCAGCAGCCCAGACTTGGGCCCCGAGCAGTACTTC
NA	TRBV7-3	NA	TRBJ2-1	CASSLLALSGEQFF	TGTGCCAGCAGCTTGCTGGCCCTATCAGGGGAGCAGTTCTTC
NA	TRBV3-1/TRBV3-2	NA	TRBJ1-1	CASQGGTEAFF	TGTGCCAGCCAAGGGGGAACTGAAGCTTTCTTT
NA	TRBV6-1	NA	TRBJ2-4	CASKGLKNIQYF	TGTGCCAGCAAGGGGCTCAAAAACATTCAGTACTTC
NA	TRBV28	NA	TRBJ2-1	CATGSSNINEQFF	TGTGCCACGGGATCTAGCAACATTAATGAGCAGTTCTTC
NA	TRBV7-9	NA	TRBJ1-1	CASRGGVGTQGTEAFF	TGTGCCAGCAGAGGCGGGGTTGGGACTCAGGGAACTGAAGCTTTCTTT
NA	TRBV6-5	TRBD1	TRBJ1-1	CASSLGTGRAEAFF	TGTGCCAGCAGTCTCGGGACAGGGAGAGCTGAAGCTTTCTTT
NA	TRBV14	NA	TRBJ2-1	CASRGGSRPGNEQFF	TGTGCCAGCAGAGGAGGGTCTCGGCCTGGCAATGAGCAGTTCTTC
NA	TRBV24-1	NA	TRBJ2-3	CATSDFRGTDTQYF	TGTGCCACCAGTGATTTCAGGGGCACAGATACGCAGTATTTT
NA	TRBV25-1	TRBD1	TRBJ2-7	CARPGQGSYEQYF	TGTGCCAGACCGGGACAGGGCTCCTACGAGCAGTACTTC
NA	TRBV7-9	NA	TRBJ1-4	CASGLQITSTNEKLFF	TGTGCCAGCGGGTTACAGATCACCTCAACTAATGAAAAACTGTTTTTT
many	TRBV18	TRBD1	TRBJ1-2	CASSPSGTGLPFGYTF	TGTGCCAGCTCACCTTCCGGGACAGGCCTACCCTTTGGCTACACCTTC
few	TRBV12-3/TRBV12-4	NA	TRBJ1-1	CASSSTGKTEAFF	TGTGCCAGCAGCTCCACCGGGAAAACTGAAGCTTTCTTT
NA	TRBV6-5	NA	TRBJ1-5	CASNTQGGGQPQHF	TGTGCCAGCAATACCCAGGGTGGAGGGCAGCCCCAGCATTTT
NA	TRBV7-2	NA	TRBJ1-5	CASSLGRNQPQHF	TGTGCCAGCAGCTTAGGGAGAAATCAGCCCCAGCATTTT
NA	TRBV27	NA	TRBJ2-7	CASSLGTTYEQYF	TGTGCCAGCAGTTTGGGGACAACCTACGAGCAGTACTTC
NA	TRBV2	TRBD1	TRBJ1-5	CASSWMGQGAGGNQPQHF	TGTGCCAGCAGCTGGATGGGACAGGGGGCCGGGGGCAATCAGCCCCAGCATTTT
NA	TRBV19	NA	TRBJ2-1	CASSISNEQFF	TGTGCCAGTAGTATCTCGAATGAGCAGTTCTTC
NA	TRBV30	NA	TRBJ2-2	CAWSEAGDPGELFF	TGTGCCTGGAGTGAGGCAGGGGATCCCGGGGAGCTGTTTTTT
NA	TRBV12-5	TRBD1	TRBJ2-5	CASGTGTAVQETQYF	TGTGCTAGTGGCACCGGGACAGCGGTCCAAGAGACCCAGTACTTC
NA	TRBV7-2	NA	TRBJ2-2	CASSLGQTGELFF	TGTGCCAGCAGCTTAGGACAGACCGGGGAGCTGTTTTTT
NA	TRBV18	TRBD1	TRBJ1-5	CASSPGTDYQPQHF	TGTGCCAGCTCACCAGGGACAGATTATCAGCCCCAGCATTTT
NA	TRBV27	TRBD2	TRBJ2-1	CASSTLAGLAGDEQFF	TGTGCCAGCAGTACTTTAGCGGGACTAGCGGGGGATGAGCAGTTCTTC
few	TRBV30	NA	TRBJ1-1	CAWNRENTEAFF	TGTGCCTGGAACAGGGAGAACACTGAAGCTTTCTTT
NA	TRBV18	NA	TRBJ1-1	CASSAGRDTEAFF	TGTGCCAGCTCAGCGGGACGGGACACTGAAGCTTTCTTT
NA	TRBV20-1	TRBD1	TRBJ2-7	CSASNGQVPSGGQYF	TGCAGTGCTAGTAATGGACAGGTCCCTTCAGGGGGGCAGTACTTC
few	TRBV18	NA	TRBJ1-1	CASSRGVSTEAFF	TGTGCCAGCTCTCGGGGAGTCTCCACTGAAGCTTTCTTT
NA	TRBV24-1	NA	TRBJ1-2	CATSDPGDNYGYTF	TGTGCCACCAGTGATCCAGGTGACAACTATGGCTACACCTTC
NA	TRBV3-1/TRBV3-2	TRBD1	TRBJ1-2	CASSPRGRLRGYTF	TGTGCCAGCAGCCCCAGGGGGCGTTTAAGAGGCTACACCTTC
few	TRBV29-1	NA	TRBJ1-4	CSVTGPGNEKLFF	TGCAGCGTAACCGGGCCAGGGAATGAAAAACTGTTTTTT
NA	TRBV6-1	NA	TRBJ1-5	CATTPGVRGNQPQHF	TGTGCCACCACTCCAGGGGTTCGGGGCAATCAGCCCCAGCATTTT
NA	TRBV11-3	NA	TRBJ1-3	CASSKEGTSAGNTIYF	TGTGCCAGCAGCAAAGAAGGGACAAGCGCCGGAAACACCATATATTTT